Listed below are T cell receptor beta chains from one sample, sequenced in a study of PD-1 blockade in mismatch repair-deficient tumors. Sequenced by immunoSEQ multiplex PCR; TCRdb stores in-frame clones only, minus some. This table holds over 100,000 clones, 60% to 85% found once. Specimen: peripheral blood, collected around 60 weeks after starting pembrolizumab. Receptor source: an adult with mismatch repair-deficient cancer. The CDR3 runs from the conserved cysteine through the conserved F or W. A D gene is named only where the DNA matches it firmly. Size values are once, few and many counts, or a class for expanded clones, and some rows have none.

TRBV29-1	.	.	TRBJ1-1	TGCAGCGTTGGAGGGCTGAACACTGAAGCTTTCTTT	CSVGGLNTEAFF
TRBV2	.	.	TRBJ2-2	TGTGCCAGCATAAGTCGAGCGAACACCGGGGAGCTGTTTTTT	CASISRANTGELFF
TRBV19	.	.	TRBJ1-2	TGTGCCAGTAGTATAGTTGAGGACAGACCTTCCTATGGCTACACCTTC	CASSIVEDRPSYGYTF
TRBV5-6	.	TRBD2	TRBJ2-1	TGTGCCAGCAGCTTGGCCTACGTAGCGGGAGTGGAGCATGAGCAGTTCTTC	CASSLAYVAGVEHEQFF
TRBV6-5	.	.	TRBJ2-1	TGTGCCAGCAGTTACTCTGTTTTTACCTACAATGAGCAGTTCTTC	CASSYSVFTYNEQFF
TRBV6-6	.	.	TRBJ2-2	TGTGCCAGCAGTTACTCCCCAATTAGCACCGGGGAGCTGTTTTTT	CASSYSPISTGELFF
TRBV18	few	.	TRBJ1-1	TGTGCCAGCTCATCACACCCAGATGAAGCTTTCTTT	CASSSHPDEAFF
TRBV7-9	few	TRBD1	TRBJ1-2	TGTGCCAGCAGCCCGTACAGGGGGTATGGCTACACCTTC	CASSPYRGYGYTF
TRBV6-1	.	.	TRBJ1-2	TGTGCCAGCACCAAGACAGGTCCTAACTATGGCTACACCTTC	CASTKTGPNYGYTF
TRBV6-4	.	.	TRBJ1-5	TGTGCCAGCAGTGACCGGGGACTGTATAGCAATCAGCCCCAGCATTTT	CASSDRGLYSNQPQHF
TRBV7-9	.	.	TRBJ1-4	TGTGCCAGCAGCTCCCCTAATGAAAAACTGTTTTTT	CASSSPNEKLFF
TRBV9	.	.	TRBJ2-3	TGTGCCAGCAGCGCGACAGGGACTAGCACAGATACGCAGTATTTT	CASSATGTSTDTQYF
TRBV6-1	.	.	TRBJ2-7	TGTGCCAGCAGTGAAGCTCTGGACAGCCCCTACGAGCAGTACTTC	CASSEALDSPYEQYF
TRBV6-5	.	.	TRBJ1-5	TGTGCCAGCAGTCTCTCAGGGGCTCGTCAGCCCCAGCATTTT	CASSLSGARQPQHF
TRBV5-1	.	TRBD2	TRBJ2-7	TGCGCCAGCAGCGGACTAGCGGGAGAAATGTACGAGCAGTACTTC	CASSGLAGEMYEQYF
TRBV18	few	TRBD1	TRBJ2-2	TGTGCCAGCTCACGCACCGGGACAGGGTTCACCGGGGAGCTGTTTTTT	CASSRTGTGFTGELFF
TRBV29-1	few	TRBD1	TRBJ1-2	TGCAGCGTCAAGGGACAGGACTATGGCTACACCTTC	CSVKGQDYGYTF
TRBV21-1	.	.	TRBJ1-1	TGTGCCAGCAGTACCCTCCGGGACAGGCTTTACACTGAAGCTTTCTTT	CASSTLRDRLYTEAFF
TRBV6-4	.	.	TRBJ2-1	TGTGCCAGCAGTGCCAGCCCGGGGGTTGGTGAGCAGTTCTTC	CASSASPGVGEQFF
TRBV7-9	.	TRBD1	TRBJ1-1	TGTGCCAGCAGCCTACCGACAGGGGAGAGGAGCACTGAAGCTTTCTTT	CASSLPTGERSTEAFF
TRBV5-5	.	.	TRBJ1-2	TGTGCCAGCAGCTTGGGCGCGCAGGCGGCCGATGGCTACACCTTC	CASSLGAQAADGYTF
TRBV5-4	.	.	TRBJ1-1	TGTGCCAGCAGCTTGAATCCAAACACTGAAGCTTTCTTT	CASSLNPNTEAFF
TRBV19	.	.	TRBJ1-4	TGTGCCAGTAGTATACGGTGGATTGGCGAAAAACTGTTTTTT	CASSIRWIGEKLFF
TRBV18	few	TRBD2	TRBJ2-5	TGTGCCAGCTCACTCGGACTAGCGGGAGGGCCTGGCCAAGAGACCCAGTACTTC	CASSLGLAGGPGQETQYF
TRBV5-1	.	TRBD2	TRBJ2-7	TGCGCCAGCAGCTTCGAGAATAGAGGGAGGGACGAGCAGTACTTC	CASSFENRGRDEQYF
TRBV27	.	.	TRBJ2-1	TGTGCCAGCAGTCCACCAGTCCCGGGACGGCCGGGGGTTCATAACAATGAGCAGTTCTTC	CASSPPVPGRPGVHNNEQFF
TRBV6-5	once	.	TRBJ1-2	TGTGCCAGCAGTTACTGGGGGACCGTACCGGAGGACTGGACCTTC	CASSYWGTVPEDWTF
TRBV12-5	.	.	TRBJ1-5	TGTGCTAGTGGGTCAACCCAGGGGATGTTCAATCAGCCCCAGCATTTT	CASGSTQGMFNQPQHF
TRBV5-1	.	TRBD2	TRBJ2-5	TGCGCCAGCACCGCAAGCGGGAGGGCTTTGAAGTCCCCCCAAGAGACCCAGTACTTC	CASTASGRALKSPQETQYF
TRBV5-5	.	.	TRBJ2-7	TGTGCCAGCAGCCCCCCCCCTCGCTACTACGAGCAGTACTTC	CASSPPPRYYEQYF
TRBV30	.	TRBD1	TRBJ1-2	TGTGCCTGGGGACAGGGGCTGGGTTCGGGCTACACCTTC	CAWGQGLGSGYTF
TRBV5-6	.	.	TRBJ1-1	TGTGCCAGCAGCTTGGTAGTCGCAGACACTGAAGCTTTCTTT	CASSLVVADTEAFF
TRBV9	few	.	TRBJ2-2	TGTGCCAGCAGCGCCTCCACCGGGGAGCTGTTTTTT	CASSASTGELFF
TRBV20-1	.	.	TRBJ2-1	TGCAGTGCTCTACCGAACAATGAGCAGTTCTTC	CSALPNNEQFF
TRBV5-6	.	.	TRBJ1-2	TGTGCCAGCAGCTTGGGTGACAGCGGCTACACCTTC	CASSLGDSGYTF